This entry describes one TCR beta chain. Its target is not known. Produced via immunoSEQ multiplex PCR; TCRdb's table is partial and in-frame only. The sample yields about 45,000 clones, 75% to 90% seen once. The data derive from a study of OX40 agonist ivuxolimab in advanced cancers. Study-level findings and limits: Expanded clones were, on average, more numerous in CD8+ T cells than in CD4+.

CDR3 length: 14 residues. Germline CDR1 reads LNHDA; CDR2 reads SQIVND (reference sequence). V was cut by 6 bases and J by 7 bases, with 18 bases left in between. The sequencing here drew on CD4+ or CD8+ T cells sorted from blood, taken in a trial of the OX40 agonist ivuxolimab. This receptor was taken from an adult with an advanced solid tumor such as melanoma, head and neck, liver or kidney cancer. The chain recombines TRBV19 with TRBJ1-2; tentative D call: TRBD1 (6 bases). The CDR3 region is CASRETGGIGGYTF. For the CDR3, the DNA is TGTGCCAGTAGAGAGACAGGAGGGATAGGTGGCTACACCTTC.